These 30 T cell receptor beta chains were sequenced from one sample in a study of identical twins listed by TCRdb under 2016. The library was produced with 5' RACE. Reads for this sample came from an Illumina HiSeq 2000. TCRdb applied fastp at Q25 and MiXCR to the public reads, then kept only in-frame beta chains. Rows merge per CDR3 protein into single entries with the most common DNA and genes. The sample profile shows 1.5 million to 2 million distinct CDR3 sequences; roughly 35% of them were found once. Over 0.25% of the sample lies in the top ten. Sequencing used cord blood. The receptors shown here come from a newborn girl in good health.

This sequence joins TRBV12-3 or TRBV12-4 and TRBJ2-7, with D tentatively TRBD2 (5 bases). V was shortened by 3 bases and J by 6 bases, with 21 bases between the two germline ends. This CDR3 comprises 16 residues. The CDR3 protein is CASSFRYGGHISEQYF. CDR3 DNA: TGTGCCAGCAGTTTCCGCTACGGAGGCCATATTAGCGAGCAGTACTTC.

The CDR3 protein is CASRTGQTYNEQFF. The CDR3, as DNA: TGTGCCAGCAGGACGGGACAAACCTACAATGAGCAGTTCTTC. The chain links TRBV2 to TRBJ2-1, with D tentatively TRBD1 (6 bases). The CDR3 is made up of 14 amino acids. Germline V gene lookup returns CDR1 SNHLY and CDR2 FYNNEI. V was trimmed by 6 bases and J by 2 bases, leaving 11 bases between them.

This clonotype appeared a few times. This chain links TRBV7-2 with TRBJ2-5; 13 bases fit TRBD2. The CDR3 is 16 amino acids. Germline trimming cut 5 bases from V and 5 bases from J; bases unmatched to any gene: 8. CDR1 is SGHTA, CDR2 FQGNSA, per germline. The CDR3 coding sequence is TGTGCCAGCAGCGCAACTAGCGGGGGGGCCACTGAGACCCAGTACTTC. It yields the protein CASSATSGGATETQYF.

This clonotype was recorded a few times. This rearrangement joins TRBV28 to TRBJ1-4, with D possibly TRBD1 on 6 matching bases. This CDR3 region has 17 residues. The germline V gene has CDR1 MDHEN and CDR2 SYDVKM. The V and J ends lost 3 bases and 2 bases respectively, with 16 bases between them. The CDR3 spells CASSLPTGPRTNEKLFF. DNA for the CDR3: TGTGCCAGCAGTTTGCCAACAGGGCCCAGGACTAATGAAAAACTGTTTTTT.

CDR3 amino acids: CASSQSVSNEQFF. As DNA, the CDR3 is TGTGCCAGCAGCCAATCTGTGTCAAATGAGCAGTTCTTC. The rearrangement joins TRBV3-1 to TRBJ2-1; D is ambiguous. This CDR3 region has 13 residues. Per germline, CDR1 LGHDT and CDR2 YNNKEL (reference sequence). The ends were cut back, 2 bases at V and 7 bases at J, with 9 bases in the middle.

This clonotype came up once. V usage is TRBV20-1 and J usage is TRBJ2-1; 13 bases agree with TRBD2. The CDR3 is made up of 16 amino acids. The germline V gene has CDR1 DFQATT and CDR2 SNEGSKA (reference sequence). The V and J ends lost 4 bases and 0 bases, in that order; junction bases with no gene match: 3. In DNA form, the CDR3 reads TGCAGTGCTAAACTAGCGGGAGGGCACTCCTACAATGAGCAGTTCTTC. Its protein product is CSAKLAGGHSYNEQFF.

This clonotype was detected a few times. The chain carries TRBV28 and TRBJ1-2, with no clear D. Germline values: CDR1 MDHEN, CDR2 SYDVKM. V lost 2 bases to trimming and J lost 3 bases, with 10 bases between them. This CDR3 region has 14 residues. CDR3 loop: CASSLVTDHYGYTF. The CDR3 bases are TGTGCCAGCAGTTTAGTGACGGACCACTATGGCTACACCTTC.

This chain uses TRBV29-1 with TRBJ2-3, with unresolved D. CDR1 and CDR2 (germline): SQVTM, ANQGSEA. The CDR3 is made up of 13 amino acids. V lost 1 base and J 2 bases, leaving 7 bases between the germline ends. Here the CDR3 DNA reads TGCAGCGTTGAAGTGTCGATCACAGATACGCAGTATTTT. Translating gives CSVEVSITDTQYF.

Notes on this clonotype: One end of the junction fails to match germline, which may point to a read error. This chain uses TRBV29-1 with TRBJ1-6; TRBD1 might be the D (5 bases). Germline V gene sequence: CDR1 SQVTM, CDR2 ANQGSEA. The CDR3 is 15 amino acids. CDR3 region: CSVQLGGRYNSLLHF. The CDR3 DNA reads as TGCAGCGTACAATTGGGGGGAAGATATAATTCACTCCTCCACTTT.

This clonotype was recorded at least ten times. A junction boundary mismatches the germline segment, possibly from a read error. This chain uses TRBV29-1 with TRBJ2-5; 7 bases line up with TRBD2. Germline assignment: CDR1 SQVTM and CDR2 ANQGSEA. CDR3 size: 13 residues. In DNA form, the CDR3 reads TGCAGCCTTGAGATCGGGGAGGGAGAGACCCAGTACTTC. This encodes CSLEIGEGETQYF.

The chain couples TRBV18 to TRBJ1-6, with 7 positions matching TRBD1. This CDR3 contains 13 residues. CDR1 KGHSH and CDR2 LQKENI come from the germline V gene. The V and J ends lost 3 bases and 9 bases, in that order; junction bases with no gene match: 2. The CDR3 bases are TGTGCCAGCTCACCCAGGGGGATTTCACCCCTCCACTTT. Amino acids: CASSPRGISPLHF.

This clonotype was observed at least ten times. The chain has TRBV28 and TRBJ2-1; a possible D gene is TRBD1 (6 bases). The CDR3 length is 13 residues. Germline V lookup: CDR1 MDHEN, CDR2 SYDVKM. V lost 5 bases and J lost 8, with 13 bases in between. DNA for the CDR3: TGTGCCAGCAGTCTAACAGGGATCGATGAGCAGTTCTTC. This gives the protein CASSLTGIDEQFF.

This clonotype was seen at least ten times. The gene calls are TRBV24-1 and TRBJ1-2; D possibly corresponds to TRBD1 (5 bases). The CDR3 extends over 13 amino acids. V was trimmed by 3 bases and J by 4 bases, leaving 8 bases between them. Germline V gives CDR1 KGHDR, CDR2 SFDVKD. This CDR3 is CATSDIGTYGYTF. CDR3 coding DNA: TGTGCCACCAGTGATATCGGGACCTATGGCTACACCTTC.

The chain joins TRBV6-1 to TRBJ1-1; 10 bases fit TRBD1. This CDR3 has 18 amino acids. With V trimmed by 5 bases and J by 4 bases, 16 bases remained unmatched. The germline CDR1 and CDR2 sequences are MNHNS and SASEGT. CDR3 in amino acids: CASSRWDRGRVLGTEAFF. DNA for the CDR3: TGTGCCAGCAGTCGATGGGACAGGGGAAGGGTTTTAGGCACTGAAGCTTTCTTT.

This clonotype has just a few counts. The chain employs TRBV3-1 and TRBJ2-3; the match to TRBD2 covers 12 bases. J gave up 0 bases and V 4 bases, and 5 bases lay outside the gene matches. The CDR3 runs to 17 residues. In germline, CDR1 is LGHDT, CDR2 YNNKEL (reference sequence). CDR3 DNA sequence: TGTGCCAGCAGCCGCAACCTAGCGGGGGGGAGCACAGATACGCAGTATTTT. This translates into CASSRNLAGGSTDTQYF.

The DNA of the CDR3 is TGTGCCACCAGCAGAGCGGCAGGGGGTAACTATGGCTACACCTTC. Protein product: CATSRAAGGNYGYTF. V gene TRBV15 combines with J gene TRBJ1-2, with 7 bases aligning to TRBD1. V dropped 1 base and J dropped 1; count of bases not matched to a gene: 3. Germline CDR1 reads LNHNV; CDR2 reads YYDKDF (reference sequence). The CDR3 spans 15 residues.

The CDR3 loop is CASSNPGRGTGFRSPLHF. The CDR3 DNA is TGTGCCAGCAGCAACCCTGGGCGCGGGACAGGGTTTCGTTCACCCCTCCACTTT. The chain employs TRBV21-1 and TRBJ1-6; the listed D gene, TRBD1, was not tested against the DNA. TRBV21-1 is a documented pseudogene. This CDR3 has 18 amino acids.

The chain is built from TRBV20-1 and TRBJ2-6; no clear D gene. The germline V gene has CDR1 DFQATT and CDR2 SNEGSKA (reference sequence). The V and J ends lost 3 bases and 2 bases respectively, with 2 bases between them. CDR3 length: 12 amino acids. The DNA of the CDR3 is TGCAGTGCTAGTACTGGGGCCAACGTCCTGACTTTC. Protein product: CSASTGANVLTF.

The chain joins TRBV7-2 to TRBJ2-1, with D possibly TRBD2 on 6 matching bases. Near its end, the DNA agrees better with TRBJ2-7, so the J call may be wrong. Looked up from germline, CDR1 is SGHTA and CDR2 is FQGNSA. The CDR3 spans 16 residues. The CDR3 here is CASSLGGVYDYNEQYF. DNA of the CDR3: TGTGCCAGCAGCTTAGGGGGGGTTTACGACTACAATGAGCAGTACTTC.

This sequence joins TRBV21-1 and TRBJ1-6; the D call TRBD1 from the table was never checked on the DNA. TRBV21-1 is given as a pseudogene. The CDR3 is 16 residues long. The CDR3 loop reads CASSKGGEGRNSPLHF. CDR3 DNA: TGTGCCAGCAGCAAAGGAGGAGAGGGGAGGAATTCACCCCTCCACTTT.

The chain carries TRBV29-1 and TRBJ2-7; D ambiguous. This CDR3 spans 12 amino acids. Trimming cost V 2 bases and J 7 bases, with 12 bases left between them. The V gene's germline CDR1 is SQVTM and CDR2 ANQGSEA. The CDR3 region is CSVEWYREEQYF. The CDR3 region has the DNA TGCAGCGTTGAATGGTATAGGGAAGAGCAGTACTTC.

This clonotype has more than one count but fewer than ten. The gene calls are TRBV6-1 and TRBJ2-5, with TRBD1 matching 7 bases. The CDR3 totals 12 residues. The germline V gene has CDR1 MNHNS and CDR2 SASEGT. With 10 bases clipped from V and 1 base from J, the junction kept 3 bases outside the gene matches. The CDR3 spells CAIRQGQETQYF. The CDR3 coding sequence is TGTGCCATACGACAGGGCCAAGAGACCCAGTACTTC.

This clonotype was detected only a few times. The chain joins TRBV6-2 or TRBV6-3 to TRBJ2-1; D remains unclear. The CDR3 is 13 residues long. Germline V CDR1 and CDR2: MNHEY, SVGEGT. V was trimmed by 5 bases and J by 7 bases, leaving 12 bases between them. CDR3 in amino acids: CASSHYLENEQFF. The CDR3, as DNA: TGTGCCAGCAGTCACTATCTAGAGAATGAGCAGTTCTTC.

This clonotype was found a few times. The rearrangement joins TRBV4-1 to TRBJ2-5; 7 bases agree with TRBD1. The DNA matches TRBJ2-7 better at its end, which makes the J call doubtful. This CDR3 is built from 13 residues. Germline CDR1 is MGHRA and CDR2 is YSYEKL. The CDR3 DNA sequence: TGCGCCAGCAGCCGATTACAGGGGAACGAGCAGTACTTC. This gives the protein CASSRLQGNEQYF.

The sample holds a few counts of this clonotype. The gene calls are TRBV4-2 and TRBJ1-5; 7 nucleotides agree with TRBD1. The V gene end was trimmed by 6 bases and the J gene end by 2 bases; junction bases not matched to a gene: 7. The germline V gene has CDR1 LGHNA and CDR2 YNFKEQ. This CDR3 has 15 residues. The CDR3, as DNA: TGTGCCAGCAGACTAAACACAGGGGGCAATCAGCCCCAGCATTTT. It is translated as CASRLNTGGNQPQHF.

About this clonotype itself: One end of the junction fails to match germline, which may point to a read error. V is TRBV10-2 and J is TRBJ2-5; D may be TRBD2 (6 bases). Germline CDR1 reads WSHSY; CDR2 reads SAAADI. The length of the CDR3 is 12 residues. CDR3 in DNA: TGCGCCAGCAGGGACTACCAAGAGACCCACTACTTC. Protein: CASRDYQETHYF.

This clonotype was found a few times. The rearrangement uses TRBV28 and TRBJ2-5; 13 bases agree with TRBD2. Trimming took 4 bases from V and 11 from J; bases not matched to a gene: 13. This CDR3 contains 16 residues. Germline V gene lookup returns CDR1 MDHEN and CDR2 SYDVKM. The CDR3 reads CASSSPTSGRADEQYF. The CDR3 DNA reads TGTGCCAGCAGTTCCCCAACTAGCGGGAGGGCCGATGAGCAGTACTTC.

This rearrangement joins TRBV7-2 to TRBJ2-1, with 7 nucleotides matching TRBD2. This CDR3 is 15 amino acids long. V was pared by 5 bases and J by 4 bases, with 8 bases of the junction left unmatched. Germline V gives CDR1 SGHTA, CDR2 FQGNSA. The CDR3 bases are TGTGCCAGCAGCCAGCGACTAGCACGATACAATGAGCAGTTCTTC. Protein product: CASSQRLARYNEQFF. Based on the CDR3 plus reference TRBV7-2 and TRBJ2-1, the full variable domain is GAGVSQSPSNKVTEKGKDVELRCDPISGHTALYWYRQSLGQGLEFLIYFQGNSAPDKSGLPSDRFSAERTGGSVSTLTIQRTQQEDSAVYLCASSQRLARYNEQFFGPGTRLTVL.

This sequence joins TRBV5-1 and TRBJ2-4, with 8 bases lining up with TRBD1. The CDR3 is 14 amino acids. With V trimmed by 2 bases and J by 5 bases, 3 bases remained unmatched. The germline CDR1 and CDR2 sequences are SGHRS and YFSETQ. Here the CDR3 reads CASSLDRGENIQYF. CDR3 bases: TGCGCCAGCAGCTTAGACAGGGGTGAAAACATTCAGTACTTC.

This sequence joins TRBV10-3 and TRBJ2-3, with 9 bases matching TRBD2. Germline V gene data show CDR1 as ENHRY and CDR2 as SYGVKD. The V gene end was trimmed by 2 bases and the J gene end by 7 bases; junction bases not matched to a gene: 4. This CDR3 spans 14 amino acids. Here the CDR3 reads CAISEGLAPNTQYF. CDR3 DNA: TGTGCCATCAGTGAGGGACTAGCGCCCAATACGCAGTATTTT.